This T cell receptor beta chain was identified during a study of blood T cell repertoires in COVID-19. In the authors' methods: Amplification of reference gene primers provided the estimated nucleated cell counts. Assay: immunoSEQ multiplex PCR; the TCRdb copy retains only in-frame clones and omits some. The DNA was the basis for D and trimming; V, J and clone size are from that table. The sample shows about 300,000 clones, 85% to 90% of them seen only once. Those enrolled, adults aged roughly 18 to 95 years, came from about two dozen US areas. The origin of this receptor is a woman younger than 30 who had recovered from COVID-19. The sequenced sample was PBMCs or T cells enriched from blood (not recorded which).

CDR3 sequence: CATRGGGADTQYF. CDR3 bases: TGTGCCACTCGAGGGGGGGGTGCAGATACGCAGTATTTT. The rearrangement joins TRBV27 to TRBJ2-3; weak D call: TRBD2 (7 bases). The length of the CDR3 is 13 residues. Trimming removed 10 bases at V and 4 bases at J, with 15 bases between. CDR1 is MNHEY, CDR2 SMNVEV, per germline (reference sequence).